The sequence of this T cell receptor (beta chain) was determined in a study of CD8 T cells in ankylosing spondylitis. General observations from the study: Reported data indicate significant enrichment of disease-linked clones within matched ankylosing spondylitis synovial fluid. What seemed typical of ankylosing spondylitis blood was a TCR beta motif built from eight highly homologous variants.

Library preparation for TCR beta used quantitative 5'-RACE with molecular barcodes. In TCRdb, the 5' RACE reads were re-called with MiXCR into one record per CDR3 protein. The repertoire has approximately 440,000 distinct CDR3 sequences, roughly 18% of them found once; the top ten carry 0.85% to 1.3%. This clonotype was detected a few times. Its antigen is unknown. The V gene lost 2 bases and the J gene lost 10 bases, with 12 bases spanning the gap. This CDR3 contains 14 residues. Germline V lookup: CDR1 SNHLY, CDR2 FYNNEI. The receptor comes from a male donor with ankylosing spondylitis. The sample was blood, either unsorted or a sorted T cell fraction (not recorded which). The V gene is TRBV2, the J gene TRBJ1-6; D possibly corresponds to TRBD1 (6 bases). Here the CDR3 reads CASSERWGRSPLHF. In DNA form, the CDR3 reads TGTGCCAGCAGTGAAAGGTGGGGGCGATCACCCCTCCACTTT.